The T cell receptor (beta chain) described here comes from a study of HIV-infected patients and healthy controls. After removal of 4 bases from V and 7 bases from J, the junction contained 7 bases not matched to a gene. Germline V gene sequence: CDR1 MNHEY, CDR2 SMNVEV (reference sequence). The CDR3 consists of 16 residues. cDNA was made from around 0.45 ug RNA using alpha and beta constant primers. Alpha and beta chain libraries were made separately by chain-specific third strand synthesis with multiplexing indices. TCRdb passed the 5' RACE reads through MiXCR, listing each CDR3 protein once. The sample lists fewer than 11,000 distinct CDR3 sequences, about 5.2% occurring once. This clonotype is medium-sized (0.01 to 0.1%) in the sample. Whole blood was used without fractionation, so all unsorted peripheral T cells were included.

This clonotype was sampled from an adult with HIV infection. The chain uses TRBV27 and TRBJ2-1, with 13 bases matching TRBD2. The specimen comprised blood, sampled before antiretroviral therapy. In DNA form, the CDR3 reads TGTGCCAGCAGTTCACCGGGACTAGCGGGATTGAATGAGCAGTTCTTC. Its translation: CASSSPGLAGLNEQFF.